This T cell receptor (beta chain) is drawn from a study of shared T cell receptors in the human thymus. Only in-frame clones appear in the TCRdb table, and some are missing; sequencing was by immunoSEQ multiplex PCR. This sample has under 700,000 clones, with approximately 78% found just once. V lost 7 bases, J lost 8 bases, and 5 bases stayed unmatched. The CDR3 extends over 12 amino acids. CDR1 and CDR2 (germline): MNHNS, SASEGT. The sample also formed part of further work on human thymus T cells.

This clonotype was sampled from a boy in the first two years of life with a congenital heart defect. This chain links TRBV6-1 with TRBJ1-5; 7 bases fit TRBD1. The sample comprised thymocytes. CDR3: CASKGGVKPQHF. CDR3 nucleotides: TGTGCCAGCAAAGGGGGCGTGAAGCCCCAGCATTTT.